The 11 T cell receptor beta chains reported below all come from one sample, sequenced in a study of cytomegalovirus exposure and HLA in healthy donors. 60 Vbeta and 13 Jbeta primers were used in PCR. The method was immunoSEQ multiplex PCR; TCRdb's version includes in-frame clones alone and lacks a portion of them. The sample consists of about 160,000 clones, less than 85% of them appearing once. The sequenced sample was PBMCs. These receptors were collected from a man aged 35-49 years in good health and CMV-seronegative.

This clone was detected once. J is TRBJ1-5 and V is TRBV19; the match to TRBD1 covers 8 bases. The V gene end was trimmed by 5 bases and the J gene end by 4 bases; junction bases not matched to a gene: 7. This CDR3 is built from 15 residues. CDR1 is LNHDA and CDR2 is SQIVND in the germline V gene (reference sequence). The CDR3 region is CASSPRQGLNQPQHF. The CDR3 DNA is TGTGCCAGTAGTCCTCGACAGGGGCTTAATCAGCCCCAGCATTTT.

On this clone: A junction end diverges from the germline sequence, so it may reflect a read error. The CDR3 loop is CSSSSLEGGGSEKLFF. In DNA form, the CDR3 reads TGTTCCAGCAGCTCCCTCGAGGGAGGGGGAAGTGAAAAACTGTTTTTT. The chain joins TRBV7-9 to TRBJ1-4, with a weak D call TRBD1 (6 bases). Germline V lookup: CDR1 SEHNR, CDR2 FQNEAQ (reference sequence). The CDR3 sequence is 16 residues long.

There are a few counts of this clone. The chain has TRBV11-1 and TRBJ1-6; D might be TRBD1 (5 bases). The ends were cut back, 6 bases at V and 9 bases at J, with 18 bases in the middle. CDR1 is SGHAT, CDR2 FQDESV, per germline (reference sequence). This CDR3 has 15 residues. The CDR3 loop is CASSSPLGVASPLHF. CDR3 bases: TGTGCCAGCAGTTCGCCCTTAGGGGTAGCTTCACCCCTCCACTTT.

V and J are TRBV13 and TRBJ1-2; perhaps TRBD1 as D (6 bases). The CDR3 loop spans 14 amino acids. The ends were cut back, 5 bases at V and 8 bases at J, with 18 bases in the middle. The V gene's germline CDR1 is PRHDT and CDR2 FYEKMQ (reference sequence). The CDR3 nucleotides are TGTGCCAGCAGCGCCTACAGGGCGCGCGTAGGCTACACCTTC. Translation: CASSAYRARVGYTF.

The table lists this clone with a few counts. The rearrangement uses TRBV10-3 and TRBJ2-3, with 10 nucleotides matching TRBD2. V dropped 4 bases and J dropped 0; count of bases not matched to a gene: 13. The germline V gene has CDR1 ENHRY and CDR2 SYGVKD. The CDR3 is 19 residues long. CDR3 bases: TGTGCCATCAGTGCGCTAGCGGGGGTTACTACCACTAGCACAGATACGCAGTATTTT. Its protein is CAISALAGVTTTSTDTQYF.

The CDR3 sequence is CASSRFAGQGQNTEAFF. The CDR3 coding sequence is TGCGCCAGCAGTCGATTTGCGGGACAGGGGCAGAACACTGAAGCTTTCTTT. This chain joins TRBV23-1 and TRBJ1-1, with 10 bases aligning to TRBD1. TRBV23-1 is marked as an open reading frame, function uncertain. The CDR3 consists of 17 residues. V dropped 4 bases and J dropped 1; count of bases not matched to a gene: 9.

This clone was found a few times. The chain employs TRBV9 and TRBJ2-7; 10 nucleotides match TRBD1. This CDR3 contains 16 residues. From germline, CDR1 is SGDLS and CDR2 YYNGEE. Trimming took 0 bases from V and 4 from J; bases not matched to a gene: 7. Here the CDR3 reads CASSVGGDRGMYEQYF. CDR3 nucleotide sequence: TGTGCCAGCAGCGTAGGGGGGGACAGGGGTATGTACGAGCAGTACTTC.

This clone came up once. The chain has TRBV10-2 and TRBJ2-1, with 11 bases matching TRBD2. The junction had 7 bases not matched to a gene; V was cut back by 4 bases and J by 5 bases. CDR1 is WSHSY and CDR2 is SAAADI in the germline V gene. The CDR3 spans 16 residues. The CDR3 coding sequence is TGCGCCAGCAGTGCTCCTGCTAGCGGGGGGAACAATGAGCAGTTCTTC. This sequence encodes CASSAPASGGNNEQFF.

This chain connects TRBV5-1 to TRBJ2-5, with 8 positions matching TRBD1. CDR1 is SGHRS, CDR2 YFSETQ, per germline. The CDR3 has 15 amino acids. Germline trimming cut 1 base from V and 3 bases from J; bases unmatched to any gene: 5. The DNA of the CDR3 is TGCGCCAGCAGCTTGTATCAGGGGGCTAAAGAGACCCAGTACTTC. This sequence encodes CASSLYQGAKETQYF. Looking up the rest from reference TRBV5-1 and TRBJ2-5 gives the full variable domain: KAGVTQTPRYLIKTRGQQVTLSCSPISGHRSVSWYQQTPGQGLQFLFEYFSETQRNKGNFPGRFSGRQFSNSRSEMNVSTLELGDSALYLCASSLYQGAKETQYFGPGTRLLVL.

This chain connects TRBV7-3 to TRBJ2-5; 10 bases line up with TRBD2. From germline, CDR1 is SGHTA and CDR2 FQGTGA. V trimming: 4 bases; J trimming: 5 bases; junction bases outside the gene matches: 7. The CDR3 is made up of 15 amino acids. The CDR3 spells CASSSSGGAMETQYF. In DNA form, the CDR3 reads TGTGCCAGCAGCTCGAGCGGGGGGGCGATGGAGACCCAGTACTTC.

The rearrangement joins TRBV6-5 to TRBJ1-2, with 7 bases fitting TRBD1. CDR3 size: 15 residues. Germline values: CDR1 MNHEY, CDR2 SVGAGI. The V segment lost 2 bases and the J segment 4 bases; nucleotides outside the gene matches: 7. Here the CDR3 DNA reads TGTGCCAGCAGTTACGACCTGGGGGACAGCTATGGCTACACCTTC. Its translation is CASSYDLGDSYGYTF.